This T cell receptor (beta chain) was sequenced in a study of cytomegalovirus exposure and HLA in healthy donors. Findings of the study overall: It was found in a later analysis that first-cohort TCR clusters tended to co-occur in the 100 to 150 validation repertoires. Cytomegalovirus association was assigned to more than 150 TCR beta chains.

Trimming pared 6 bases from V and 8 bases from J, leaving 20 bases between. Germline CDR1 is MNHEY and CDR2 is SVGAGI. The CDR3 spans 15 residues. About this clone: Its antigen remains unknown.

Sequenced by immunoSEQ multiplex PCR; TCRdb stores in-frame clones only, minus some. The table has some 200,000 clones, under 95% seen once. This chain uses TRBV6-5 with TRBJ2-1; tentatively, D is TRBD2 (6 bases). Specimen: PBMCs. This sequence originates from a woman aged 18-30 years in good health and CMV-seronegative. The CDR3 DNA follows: TGTGCCAGCAGCCGTCCCGGGACTCTTTCTGATGAGCAGTTCTTC. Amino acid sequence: CASSRPGTLSDEQFF.